The entry below describes one TCR beta chain. The germline V gene has CDR1 MNHNY and CDR2 SVGAGI (reference sequence). The V gene lost 3 bases and the J gene lost 1 base, with 10 bases spanning the gap. The CDR3 totals 15 residues. Sequenced material consisted of expressed TCRB transcripts (all of the isolated RNA was reverse transcribed). This table comes from immunoSEQ multiplex PCR, and its TCRdb copy is limited to in-frame clones, with some not included. The sample has around 400,000 clones, around 13% seen once. These data are taken from a study of beta chain features in type 1 diabetes. This TCR was sampled from a man aged 18-30 years in good health. The rearrangement links TRBV6-6 to TRBJ2-1; tentative D call: TRBD2 (5 bases). Sequenced material: naive CD4+ T cells from blood. CDR3 amino acids: CASSYWGESYNEQFF. The CDR3 DNA follows: TGTGCCAGCAGTTATTGGGGAGAGTCCTACAATGAGCAGTTCTTC.